The sequence of this TCR beta chain was determined in a study of T cell responses to AZD1222 COVID-19 vaccine. The CDR3 consists of 14 residues. Trimming left V 6 bases short and J 3 bases short, with 9 bases between. The germline V gene encodes CDR1 SGHAT and CDR2 FQNNGV. The protocol was immunoSEQ multiplex PCR, while the TCRdb copy is restricted to in-frame clones and leaves out a portion. Among fewer than 150,000 clones listed, roughly 89% were seen once. V gene TRBV11-2 combines with J gene TRBJ2-6, with a possible D match to TRBD2 (6 bases). This sample comprised peripheral blood, obtained on day 0 of AZD1222 vaccination. The clonotype originates from an adult in good health. CDR3 coding DNA: TGTGCCAGCAGTCTCGGGGGTGGGGCCAACGTCCTGACTTTC. This translates into CASSLGGGANVLTF. Full variable domain (rest looked up from reference TRBV11-2 and TRBJ2-6): EAGVAQSPRYKIIEKRQSVAFWCNPISGHATLYWYQQILGQGPKLLIQFQNNGVVDDSQLPKDRFSAERLKGVDSTLKIQPAKLEDSAVYLCASSLGGGANVLTFGAGSRLTVL.